This TCR beta chain emerged from a study of CD8+ T cells in alopecia areata. The study, taken as a whole, reports: Mouse data revealed clearer TCR sharing than patient data did, a gap possibly tied to HLA. Lesional scalp exceeded normal scalp in clonality, especially in alopecia totalis/universalis.

In each case, RNA was isolated and then reverse transcribed into cDNA as the sequencing template. Some clones are missing from TCRdb's copy, which holds only in-frame ones; the method was immunoSEQ multiplex PCR. The sample contains about 64,000 clones, roughly 45% of which appear only once. Alopecia areata patients provided lesional scalp punch biopsies and peripheral blood, both collected for the study. Sorting from PBMCs produced CD4+ and CD8+ T cells. With regard to this clone: The antigen is unknown.

This sequence was found in a human donor with alopecia areata. Sample: NKG2D-low CD8+ T cells sorted from blood.

The CDR3 reads CASTRAASSTDTQYF. The CDR3 DNA follows: TGTGCCAGCACCAGGGCGGCCAGCAGCACAGATACGCAGTATTTT. This chain connects TRBV27 to TRBJ2-3; D is possibly TRBD1 (5 bases). Trimming left V 7 bases short and J 0 bases short, with 14 bases between. Germline assignment: CDR1 MNHEY and CDR2 SMNVEV (reference sequence). The CDR3 spans 15 residues.